These T cell receptor beta chains were read from a single sample in a study of cytomegalovirus exposure and HLA in healthy donors. This table comes from immunoSEQ multiplex PCR, and its TCRdb copy is limited to in-frame clones, with some not included. Of about 140,000 clones in the sample, around three quarters were seen once. The specimen sequenced was PBMCs. The receptors originated from a male donor in good health and CMV-seronegative. CDR3s include the opening cysteine and the closing phenylalanine or tryptophan. D genes are given only for firm matches. Size is stated for part of the rows, as once, few or many counts, or as a class when the clone is expanded.

TRBJ2-1	NA	TRBV5-8	14	TRBD1	CASSARTGFNEQFF	TGTGCCAGCAGCGCCCGGACAGGGTTCAATGAGCAGTTCTTC
TRBJ2-7	NA	TRBV19	15	NA	CASSIDWRGPYEQYF	TGTGCCAGTAGTATAGATTGGAGGGGGCCATACGAGCAGTACTTC
TRBJ2-1	NA	TRBV28	10	TRBD2	CAAGGGEQFF	TGTGCCGCGGGAGGAGGTGAGCAGTTCTTC
TRBJ2-1	NA	TRBV5-1	12	TRBD1	CASSRQGSEQFF	TGCGCCAGCAGCAGACAGGGCAGTGAGCAGTTCTTC
TRBJ2-1	NA	TRBV7-2	15	TRBD2	CASSLHSGGWGEQFF	TGTGCCAGCAGCTTGCATAGCGGGGGCTGGGGTGAGCAGTTCTTC
TRBJ1-2	NA	TRBV7-9	15	NA	CASSARATANYGYTF	TGTGCCAGCAGCGCCCGCGCCACAGCTAACTATGGCTACACCTTC
TRBJ1-4	NA	TRBV18	16	TRBD1	CASSPRSGGPNEKLFF	TGTGCCAGCTCACCCCGTTCAGGGGGTCCTAATGAAAAACTGTTTTTT
TRBJ2-1	NA	TRBV5-4	18	TRBD2	CASSPSGSGTSSYNEQFF	TGTGCCAGCAGCCCGAGCGGGAGTGGGACTAGCTCCTACAATGAGCAGTTCTTC
TRBJ1-2	NA	TRBV19	13	TRBD1	CASMGQGYYGYTF	TGTGCCAGTATGGGACAGGGATATTATGGCTACACCTTC
TRBJ2-3	NA	TRBV5-8	15	NA	CASSLGGGGTDTQYF	TGTGCCAGCAGCTTGGGTGGCGGGGGCACAGATACGCAGTATTTT
TRBJ1-5	NA	TRBV2	15	NA	CASSEGRRSNQPQHF	TGTGCCAGCAGTGAAGGGCGGAGGAGCAATCAGCCCCAGCATTTT
TRBJ2-7	few	TRBV7-2	15	TRBD1	CASSGATGKGREQYF	TGTGCCAGCAGCGGAGCGACAGGGAAAGGGCGCGAGCAGTACTTC
TRBJ2-1	few	TRBV7-2	16	NA	CASSSPRTNAYNEQFF	TGTGCCAGCAGCTCCCCAAGGACTAACGCCTACAATGAGCAGTTCTTC
TRBJ2-2	NA	TRBV4-1	14	NA	CASSQTGFAGELFF	TGCGCCAGCAGCCAAACAGGGTTCGCCGGGGAGCTGTTTTTT
TRBJ2-5	medium-sized	TRBV6-1	14	TRBD1	CASSDGQGAETQYF	TGTGCCAGCAGTGACGGACAGGGGGCAGAGACCCAGTACTTC
TRBJ1-2	NA	TRBV18	14	TRBD1	CASSPGDSRYGYTF	TGTGCCAGCTCACCTGGGGACAGCCGCTATGGCTACACCTTC
TRBJ1-4	NA	TRBV7-9	15	TRBD1	CASSLLGQGNEKLFF	TGTGCCAGCAGCTTACTTGGACAGGGAAATGAAAAACTGTTTTTT
TRBJ2-1	NA	TRBV28	13	TRBD1	CASGQDIYNEQFF	TGTGCCAGTGGACAGGACATCTACAATGAGCAGTTCTTC
TRBJ1-5	few	TRBV4-1	17	NA	CASSQVLPGGSNQPQHF	TGCGCCAGCAGCCAAGTCCTTCCGGGGGGAAGCAATCAGCCCCAGCATTTT
TRBJ2-7	few	TRBV5-5	14	NA	CASSLSTETYEQYF	TGTGCCAGCAGCTTGTCCACAGAAACCTACGAGCAGTACTTC
TRBJ2-7	few	TRBV19	13	NA	CASSRRAWYEQYF	TGTGCCAGTAGTCGCAGGGCTTGGTACGAGCAGTACTTC
TRBJ1-1	NA	TRBV5-4	16	NA	CASSPAGLGVETEAFF	TGTGCCAGCAGCCCCGCGGGGTTAGGGGTTGAAACTGAAGCTTTCTTT
TRBJ2-3	NA	TRBV10-3	18	TRBD2	CAIRPDGTSGGFTDTQYF	TGTGCCATCAGACCTGATGGGACTAGCGGGGGGTTCACAGATACGCAGTATTTT
TRBJ2-7	NA	TRBV7-8	15	TRBD1	CASSPTGAYTYEQYF	TGTGCCAGCAGCCCGACAGGGGCCTATACCTACGAGCAGTACTTC
TRBJ1-5	NA	TRBV19	13	NA	CASSLGITQPQHF	TGTGCCAGTAGTCTCGGGATCACTCAGCCCCAGCATTTT
TRBJ1-6	once	TRBV28	17	TRBD1	CASSLGTDSSYNSPLHF	TGTGCCAGCAGTTTAGGGACAGACAGCTCCTATAATTCACCCCTCCACTTT
TRBJ2-2	NA	TRBV6-6	15	TRBD1	CASSPLGQGPGELFF	TGTGCCAGCAGTCCGTTGGGACAGGGGCCCGGGGAGCTGTTTTTT